A selection of T cell receptor beta chains follows, all from one sample in a study of blood T cell repertoires in COVID-19. The data were produced by immunoSEQ multiplex PCR, yet TCRdb's version contains in-frame clones alone and is incomplete. The sample carries 150,000 or so clones, around 83% recorded once. The material sequenced was PBMCs or T cells enriched from blood (not recorded which). The source is a woman aged 45-60 years in a cohort exposed to, infected with or recovered from COVID-19 (not recorded which). Both conserved end residues are part of each CDR3. A D gene is named only where the DNA matches it firmly. Clone sizes are given selectively: once, few, many, or a class where the clone is expanded.

V: TRBV6-1
J: TRBJ1-6
D: TRBD1
size: .
DNA: TGTGCCAGCAGTGATAACCGGGACAGGGGGCGTAATTCACCCCTCCACTTT
CDR3: CASSDNRDRGRNSPLHF

V: TRBV14
J: TRBJ1-6
D: TRBD1
size: .
DNA: TGTGCCAGCAATAACAGGGGGAATTCACCCCTCCACTTT
CDR3: CASNNRGNSPLHF

V: TRBV5-1
J: TRBJ2-1
D: TRBD1
size: .
DNA: TGCGCCAGCAGCTTGGCCCTATTACAGGGGGTCAACGAGCAGTTCTTC
CDR3: CASSLALLQGVNEQFF

V: TRBV2
J: TRBJ2-7
D: .
size: .
DNA: TGTGCCAGCAGTGCGGGAAGGGGGGGTTTCAGCTCCTACGAGCAGTACTTC
CDR3: CASSAGRGGFSSYEQYF

V: TRBV5-1
J: TRBJ2-7
D: TRBD1
size: .
DNA: TGCGCCAGCAGCTCGACCGGACAGGGTTTAGTCTACGAGCAGTACTTC
CDR3: CASSSTGQGLVYEQYF

V: TRBV24-1
J: TRBJ2-3
D: .
size: .
DNA: TGTGCCACCAGTGTATCACAGGGAGCCCCCACAGATACGCAGTATTTT
CDR3: CATSVSQGAPTDTQYF

V: TRBV2
J: TRBJ2-2
D: .
size: .
DNA: TGTGCCAGCAAGGTAAACGGGAGAGGCACCGGGGAGCTGTTTTTT
CDR3: CASKVNGRGTGELFF

V: TRBV30
J: TRBJ1-2
D: .
size: .
DNA: TGTGCCTGGGACTCAGGGGAGGGGTATGGCTACACCTTC
CDR3: CAWDSGEGYGYTF

V: TRBV27
J: TRBJ2-7
D: TRBD2
size: .
DNA: TGTGCCAGCAGTTTTGTGGCGGGAGGGCCGCTCTCCTACGAGCAGTACTTC
CDR3: CASSFVAGGPLSYEQYF

V: TRBV10-1
J: TRBJ1-3
D: .
size: .
DNA: TGCGCCAGCACCGCTTCCTCATCCGGGACAACTAAGGAAGGCTCTGGAAACACCATATATTTT
CDR3: CASTASSSGTTKEGSGNTIYF

V: TRBV9
J: TRBJ2-2
D: TRBD2
size: .
DNA: TGTGCCAGCAGCGTTGCAGCGGGGGGGCCTACCGGGGAGCTGTTTTTT
CDR3: CASSVAAGGPTGELFF

V: TRBV10-3
J: TRBJ2-7
D: TRBD2
size: .
DNA: TGTGCCATCAGTACCGGGACTAGCGGGAGGGCCGAGCAGTACTTC
CDR3: CAISTGTSGRAEQYF

V: TRBV5-1
J: TRBJ2-3
D: .
size: .
DNA: TGCGCCAGCAGCCCAATGACCGGGGGCACAGATACGCAGTATTTT
CDR3: CASSPMTGGTDTQYF

V: TRBV5-8
J: TRBJ2-1
D: TRBD2
size: .
DNA: TGTGCCAGCAGCGGCTGGACTAGCGGGAGGAATGAGCAGTTCTTC
CDR3: CASSGWTSGRNEQFF

V: TRBV27
J: TRBJ2-5
D: TRBD1
size: .
DNA: TGTGCCAGCAGTGACCGGGACAGGCGCCAAGAGACCCAGTACTTC
CDR3: CASSDRDRRQETQYF

V: TRBV28
J: TRBJ1-3
D: .
size: .
DNA: TGTGCCAGCAGCGATCCACGTCCTCGGGGAAACACCATATATTTT
CDR3: CASSDPRPRGNTIYF

V: TRBV5-1
J: TRBJ2-7
D: TRBD2
size: few
DNA: TGCGCCAGCACCGACCAGGCGGGAGTTTCGATGGAGCAGTACTTC
CDR3: CASTDQAGVSMEQYF

V: TRBV28
J: TRBJ2-1
D: TRBD1
size: .
DNA: TGTGCCAGCAGTAACAGGGGGAAGGGATCGGATGAGCAGTTCTTC
CDR3: CASSNRGKGSDEQFF

V: TRBV7-9
J: TRBJ2-1
D: TRBD2
size: .
DNA: TGTGCCAGCAGCATTATGTCGGGACTAGCAGGCGAGCAGTTCTTC
CDR3: CASSIMSGLAGEQFF

V: TRBV28
J: TRBJ1-1
D: TRBD1
size: few
DNA: TGTGCCATCCATCTTTTGGGCCAGGGGGCCATAGGAACTGAAGCTTTCTTT
CDR3: CAIHLLGQGAIGTEAFF

V: TRBV28
J: TRBJ2-4
D: .
size: .
DNA: TGTGCCAGCAGGGAGCAGGGGTTCCAGCTAGCCAAAAACATTCAGTACTTC
CDR3: CASREQGFQLAKNIQYF

V: TRBV5-8
J: TRBJ1-2
D: .
size: .
DNA: TGTGCCAGCAGCTCGCGCCCGGTAGTTAACTATGGCTACACCTTC
CDR3: CASSSRPVVNYGYTF

V: TRBV25-1
J: TRBJ1-1
D: .
size: .
DNA: TGTGCCAGCAGTGAATATCGACGGGGGGTATCCGAAGCTTTCTTT
CDR3: CASSEYRRGVSEAFF